The 21 T cell receptor beta chains in this list originate from one sample, sequenced in a study of identical twins. TCRdb re-called the 5' RACE reads with MiXCR, one entry per CDR3 protein. This repertoire shows around 960,000 distinct CDR3 sequences, around an eighth found once; its top ten account for around 1.6%. These records were also assigned to another study, of yellow fever vaccine responses in identical twins.

The sequencing input was PBMCs. The source of these receptors is a woman aged 18-30 years in good health.

The chain couples TRBV29-1 to TRBJ2-7; 7 bases agree with TRBD2. V was clipped by 7 bases and J by 5 bases; unmatched bases: 11. Looked up from germline, CDR1 is SQVTM and CDR2 is ANQGSEA. The CDR3 is made up of 13 amino acids. CDR3 sequence: CSGGGLTVDEQYF. CDR3 nucleotides: TGCAGCGGGGGGGGGTTAACGGTCGACGAGCAGTACTTC.

There are many counts of this clonotype. V gene TRBV4-1 combines with J gene TRBJ1-5; possibly TRBD1 for D (5 bases). Deletions cut 0 bases from V and 1 base from J, with 16 bases between. CDR1 MGHRA and CDR2 YSYEKL come from the germline V gene. The CDR3 consists of 18 residues. The CDR3 DNA is TGCGCCAGCAGCCAAGACAGCTTTGGAGGGACGAGCAATCAGCCCCAGCATTTT. It codes for CASSQDSFGGTSNQPQHF.

The rearrangement links TRBV6-1 to TRBJ2-5, with D possibly being TRBD1 (5 bases). The CDR3 is 14 residues long. The ends were cut back, 7 bases at V and 1 base at J, with 13 bases in the middle. Germline V lookup: CDR1 MNHNS, CDR2 SASEGT. The CDR3 DNA follows: TGTGCCAGCACCCACACAGGCCCCCAAGAGACCCAGTACTTC. Encoded protein: CASTHTGPQETQYF.

Only a few counts were recorded for this clonotype. The chain links TRBV4-1 to TRBJ2-2, with 8 bases lining up with TRBD2. V trimming: 0 bases; J trimming: 4 bases; junction bases outside the gene matches: 4. CDR1 MGHRA and CDR2 YSYEKL come from the germline V gene. CDR3 length: 16 residues. CDR3 DNA sequence: TGCGCCAGCAGCCAAGAGGTGCGGGGGGTCACCGGGGAGCTGTTTTTT. Translation gives CASSQEVRGVTGELFF.

CDR3 loop: CASSLSRDISEQYV. The CDR3 DNA follows: TGTGCCAGCAGCTTGTCCCGGGACATAAGCGAGCAGTACGTC. The chain links TRBV5-5 to TRBJ2-7; D perhaps matches TRBD1 (6 bases). The CDR3 is 14 amino acids. Looked up from germline, CDR1 is SGHKS and CDR2 is YYEKEE (reference sequence). Trimming stripped 1 base from V and 6 bases from J, with 14 bases between.

This clonotype occurred many times. V and J are TRBV12-3 or TRBV12-4 and TRBJ2-2, with 9 positions matching TRBD2. This CDR3 comprises 14 residues. V gave up 1 base and J gave up 6 bases; unmatched junction bases: 0. The DNA of the CDR3 is TGTGCCAGCAGTTTAGGGACTAGCGCCGGGGAGCTGTTTTTT. This sequence encodes CASSLGTSAGELFF.

In this sample, this clonotype turned up a few times. V and J are TRBV6-1 and TRBJ2-7; 8 nucleotides agree with TRBD1. CDR1 is MNHNS, CDR2 SASEGT, per germline. The CDR3 sequence is 12 residues long. V trimming: 6 bases; J trimming: 3 bases; junction bases outside the gene matches: 1. The CDR3 region is CASSTGGYEQYV. As DNA, the CDR3 is TGTGCCAGCAGCACAGGGGGCTACGAGCAGTACGTC.

The chain carries TRBV29-1 and TRBJ1-1; D not certain. Germline V gene data show CDR1 as SQVTM and CDR2 as ANQGSEA. The CDR3 spans 12 residues. Trimming cost V 3 bases and J 5 bases, with 10 bases left between them. CDR3 residues: CSVDHGVTEAFF. The CDR3 coding sequence is TGCAGCGTTGACCACGGGGTTACTGAAGCTTTCTTT. Using reference TRBV29-1 and TRBJ1-1 for the parts outside the CDR3, the full variable domain is SAVISQKPSRDICQRGTSLTIQCQVDSQVTMMFWYRQQPGQSLTLIATANQGSEATYESGFVIDKFPISRPNLTFSTLTVSNMSPEDSSIYLCSVDHGVTEAFFGQGTRLTVV.

This clonotype turned up a few times. This sequence joins TRBV7-2 and TRBJ2-1; D is tentatively TRBD1 or TRBD2 (7 bases each). The CDR3 contains 13 residues. The V gene lost 0 bases and the J gene lost 14 bases, with 14 bases spanning the gap. Germline CDR1 SGHTA, CDR2 FQGNSA. The DNA for the CDR3 is TGTGCCAGCAGCTTAGCGCTTCAGGGGGGGGAGTTCTTC. This encodes CASSLALQGGEFF.

The V call is TRBV6-1, the J call TRBJ1-5; D remains unclear. Deletions cut 6 bases from V and 1 base from J, with 13 bases between. Germline V gene lookup returns CDR1 MNHNS and CDR2 SASEGT. The CDR3 is made up of 15 amino acids. CDR3 region: CASSSRVASNQPQHF. The CDR3 DNA sequence: TGTGCCAGCAGCTCAAGGGTAGCAAGCAATCAGCCCCAGCATTTT.

This clonotype was counted only a few times. This chain connects TRBV6-5 to TRBJ2-7, with a tentative D call TRBD2 (5 bases). Trimming removed 2 bases from V and 3 bases from J, with 8 bases in between. This CDR3 comprises 13 residues. Germline CDR1 reads MNHEY; CDR2 reads SVGAGI. The CDR3 coding sequence is TGTGCCAGCAGTTACCTCCGGGGCTACGAGCAGTACGTC. As protein: CASSYLRGYEQYV.

The chain links TRBV24-1 to TRBJ2-1; TRBD2 might be the D (6 bases). The CDR3 is made up of 16 amino acids. The V end lost 0 bases, the J end lost 4 bases, and 12 bases lay between the germline ends. CDR1 is KGHDR and CDR2 is SFDVKD in the germline V gene. The CDR3 is CATSDLETRGYNEQFF. For the CDR3, the DNA is TGTGCCACCAGTGATTTGGAGACTAGGGGATACAATGAGCAGTTCTTC.

At least ten counts were recorded for this clonotype. The V gene is TRBV4-1, the J gene TRBJ2-1; 7 bases map to TRBD1. Germline V gives CDR1 MGHRA, CDR2 YSYEKL. The CDR3 has 14 amino acids. V was pared by 4 bases and J by 2 bases, with 2 bases of the junction left unmatched. Here the CDR3 DNA reads TGCGCCAGCAGCCGGACAGGACCCTACAATGAGCAGTTCTTC. Protein product: CASSRTGPYNEQFF.

This clonotype was picked up a small number of times. The V and J genes are TRBV4-1 and TRBJ2-1, with a tentative D call TRBD2 (6 bases). Deletions cut 0 bases from V and 3 bases from J, with 18 bases between. Germline CDR1 MGHRA, CDR2 YSYEKL. The CDR3 has 18 residues. The CDR3, as DNA: TGCGCCAGCAGCCAAGAGGGGGGACCGGGGAGTGTCTACAATGAGCAGTTCTTC. Translation: CASSQEGGPGSVYNEQFF.

This clonotype was counted between two and nine times. The gene calls are TRBV20-1 and TRBJ1-5, with a weak D call TRBD1 (5 bases). Germline values: CDR1 DFQATT, CDR2 SNEGSKA (reference sequence). The CDR3 extends over 15 amino acids. Trimming shortened V by 5 bases and J by 4 bases, and 18 bases separated the two germline ends. The CDR3 reads CSAQKAGAQNQPQHF. The CDR3 DNA follows: TGCAGTGCTCAAAAAGCCGGGGCCCAAAATCAGCCCCAGCATTTT.

The gene calls are TRBV28 and TRBJ2-7, with D possibly TRBD1 on 5 matching bases. The CDR3 extends over 14 amino acids. CDR1 and CDR2 from the germline V gene are MDHEN and SYDVKM. V lost 5 bases to trimming and J lost 7 bases, with 18 bases between them. Written as DNA, the CDR3 is TGTGCCAGCAGTCACGAAACACCAGGGTTGGAGCAGTACTTC. The encoded protein is CASSHETPGLEQYF.

The chain recombines TRBV19 with TRBJ2-5, with 10 bases fitting TRBD1. Trimming at V came to 5 bases and at J to 4 bases, leaving 7 bases not matched to a gene. The CDR3 runs 15 residues. Per the germline V gene, CDR1 is LNHDA and CDR2 is SQIVND (reference sequence). CDR3 in amino acids: CASSLTGGLGETQYF. CDR3 in DNA: TGTGCCAGTAGTCTGACAGGGGGCTTAGGAGAGACCCAGTACTTC.

The CDR3 DNA follows: TGTGCCAGCAAGGTTGGACAGGACATCTCTGGAAACACCATATATTTT. Translated, it gives CASKVGQDISGNTIYF. The chain links TRBV6-1 to TRBJ1-3; 7 bases map to TRBD1. CDR1 is MNHNS, CDR2 SASEGT, per germline. With V trimmed by 7 bases and J by 0 bases, 9 bases remained unmatched. The CDR3 consists of 16 residues.

This clonotype was found a few times. J is TRBJ2-5 and V is TRBV20-1; 11 nucleotides match TRBD2. The CDR3 has 15 residues. The V gene's germline CDR1 is DFQATT and CDR2 SNEGSKA (reference sequence). V lost 4 bases to trimming and J lost 5 bases; unmatched junction nucleotides: 9. This chain's CDR3 is CSAIAGGLLTETQYF. CDR3 nucleotide sequence: TGCAGTGCTATAGCGGGGGGGCTTCTAACGGAGACCCAGTACTTC.

The rearrangement uses TRBV10-3 and TRBJ1-6, with 11 positions matching TRBD1. The CDR3 has 15 residues. Germline V CDR1 and CDR2: ENHRY, SYGVKD. J was trimmed by 5 bases and V by 6 bases; bases with no gene match: 3. Written as DNA, the CDR3 is TGTGCCATCAGCCGGGACAGGGGGGATAATTCACCCCTCCACTTT. Residues: CAISRDRGDNSPLHF.

This clonotype was counted a few times. The chain combines TRBV11-2 with TRBJ2-1, with a tentative D call TRBD2 (6 bases). This CDR3 comprises 17 residues. Trimming pared 2 bases from V and 6 bases from J, leaving 20 bases between. Germline CDR1 and CDR2: SGHAT and FQNNGV. The CDR3 protein is CASSLMSGGFGANEQFF. As DNA, the CDR3 is TGTGCCAGCAGCTTAATGAGTGGGGGGTTCGGCGCCAATGAGCAGTTCTTC.